This TCR beta chain was observed in a study of T cells after posttransplantation cyclophosphamide. Overall study results and limits: Recipient CMV seropositivity and CMV reactivation strongly tracked TRB clonality. Skin or GI-infiltrating T cells shared few TRB sequences with blood. Later blood repertoires were often dominated by clones from the donor CD8+ memory compartment.

CDR3 size: 12 residues. CDR1 and CDR2 (germline): GTSNPN, SVGIG (reference sequence). Trimming left V 0 bases short and J 8 bases short, with 7 bases between. Concerning this clone: The antigen is unknown.

Profiled with immunoSEQ multiplex PCR; TCRdb holds only in-frame clones, not every one. The sample holds approximately 52,000 clones; around 84% are singletons and the top ten take roughly 2.8%. Source material: PBMCs. The V and J genes are TRBV30 and TRBJ1-4; D is unresolved. This sequence was found in a man younger than 40 with a blood cancer, CMV-positive, and with a related stem cell donor. CDR3 nucleotide sequence: TGTGCCTGGAGTGTAATGGAGGAAAAACTGTTTTTT. This translates into CAWSVMEEKLFF.